This T cell receptor (beta chain) was sequenced in a study of siplizumab effects on memory and regulatory T cells. Repertoires were generated with immunoSEQ multiplex PCR, while TCRdb's copy carries only in-frame clones and drops some. This table holds 90,000 to 95,000 clones, approximately 97% found once. Study-wide points: No more than a minor fraction of alloreactive clones could be traced back to unstimulated subsets. Treatment with siplizumab left mappable alloreactive CD4+ clones averaging approximately 62% Treg-derived, compared with around 29% in controls.

In a few donor pairs, unstimulated naive, memory, effector memory and TEMRA subsets were sequenced. This clone has just one count. Its specificity is not known. Sequenced: naive CD4+ T cells sorted from blood. The TCR originated in a human donor in good health.

The CDR3 sequence is CASSPSGRRGGFSNEQFF. The CDR3 coding sequence is TGTGCCAGCTCACCCTCTGGGAGGCGGGGGGGCTTCAGCAATGAGCAGTTCTTC. This chain joins TRBV18 and TRBJ2-1, with 9 bases aligning to TRBD2. Germline lookup yields CDR1 KGHSH and CDR2 LQKENI. The V segment lost 3 bases and the J segment 6 bases; nucleotides outside the gene matches: 15. There are 18 residues in the CDR3.